These 28 T cell receptor beta chains originate from one sample sequenced in a study of blood T cell repertoires in COVID-19. Profiled with immunoSEQ multiplex PCR; TCRdb holds only in-frame clones, not every one. The sample lists more than 250,000 clones, roughly 85% occurring once. Sequenced material: peripheral blood. These receptors were taken from a man between 45 and 60 years old with active or convalescent COVID-19.

The chain uses TRBV7-8 and TRBJ2-4; D gene unclear. Germline V gene lookup returns CDR1 SGHVS and CDR2 FQNEAQ. Trimming stripped 2 bases from V and 0 bases from J, with 26 bases between. The CDR3 is 21 amino acids. CDR3 sequence: CASSLFVTETKEIRAKNIQYF. The CDR3 DNA reads TGTGCCAGCAGCTTATTTGTGACGGAGACCAAGGAGATTCGAGCCAAAAACATTCAGTACTTC. Looking up the rest from reference TRBV7-8 and TRBJ2-4 gives the full variable domain: GAGVSQSPRYKVAKRGQDVALRCDPISGHVSLFWYQQALGQGPEFLTYFQNEAQLDKSGLPSDRFFAERPEGSVSTLKIQRTQQEDSAVYLCASSLFVTETKEIRAKNIQYFGAGTRLSVL.

This sequence joins TRBV30 and TRBJ2-1; 10 bases map to TRBD2. Unmatched junction bases numbered 11, after V lost 6 bases and J lost 6 bases. Per the germline V gene, CDR1 is GTSNPN and CDR2 is SVGIG (reference sequence). This CDR3 has 15 residues. The CDR3 DNA follows: TGTGCCTGCAGCGGGAGGGCCGGTAGAATCAATGAGCAGTTCTTC. This encodes CACSGRAGRINEQFF. The full variable domain, rest sourced from reference TRBV30 and TRBJ2-1, is SQTIHQWPATLVQPVGSPLSLECTVEGTSNPNLYWYRQAAGRGLQLLFYSVGIGQISSEVPQNLSASRPQDRQFILSSKKLLLSDSGFYLCACSGRAGRINEQFFGPGTRLTVL.

This chain uses TRBV24-1 with TRBJ2-5, with 8 positions matching TRBD2. The CDR3 is 16 amino acids. V gave up 4 bases and J gave up 3 bases; unmatched junction bases: 9. CDR1 KGHDR and CDR2 SFDVKD come from the germline V gene. The CDR3 region is CATSDPVAGTKETQYF. CDR3 nucleotides: TGTGCCACCAGTGACCCAGTAGCGGGAACCAAAGAGACCCAGTACTTC.

The gene calls are TRBV28 and TRBJ2-1, with 9 bases lining up with TRBD1. The CDR3 extends over 15 amino acids. J was trimmed by 7 bases and V by 5 bases; bases with no gene match: 9. Germline V gene lookup returns CDR1 MDHEN and CDR2 SYDVKM. The CDR3 spells CASSITGGRGNEQFF. The CDR3 DNA reads TGTGCCAGCAGTATCACAGGGGGCAGGGGGAATGAGCAGTTCTTC.

The chain recombines TRBV29-1 with TRBJ2-7; D might be TRBD1 (5 bases). The CDR3 runs to 14 residues. The germline gives CDR1 SQVTM, CDR2 ANQGSEA. V shed 7 bases and J shed 2 bases, with 18 bases lying between them. CDR3: CSALDPREPYEQYF. For the CDR3, the DNA is TGCAGCGCATTAGATCCCAGGGAACCCTACGAGCAGTACTTC.

The chain links TRBV5-1 to TRBJ2-2; 7 nucleotides align to TRBD2. From germline, CDR1 is SGHRS and CDR2 YFSETQ. V was pared by 4 bases and J by 6 bases, with 3 bases of the junction left unmatched. This CDR3 has 13 residues. CDR3 loop: CASSQTSAGELFF. In DNA form, the CDR3 reads TGCGCCAGCAGCCAAACTAGCGCCGGGGAGCTGTTTTTT.

This clone has a single count. The chain uses TRBV10-3 and TRBJ2-1; 7 bases map to TRBD2. The CDR3 runs 14 residues. The J segment lost 9 bases and the V segment lost 6 bases, leaving 11 bases of the junction unmatched. Germline CDR1 ENHRY, CDR2 SYGVKD. The CDR3 here is CAIRKGLYNGEQFF. The CDR3, as DNA: TGTGCCATCAGAAAGGGACTATACAACGGTGAGCAGTTCTTC.

The chain employs TRBV7-9 and TRBJ2-2; D remains unclear. Per germline, CDR1 SEHNR and CDR2 FQNEAQ (reference sequence). Trimming took off 5 bases at V and 7 bases at J, with 8 bases between the two ends. The CDR3 consists of 12 residues. The CDR3 reads CASSPELGELFF. The CDR3 DNA is TGTGCCAGCAGCCCTGAGCTCGGGGAGCTGTTTTTT.

The chain is built from TRBV15 and TRBJ2-1; 7 bases map to TRBD2. In germline, CDR1 is LNHNV, CDR2 YYDKDF (reference sequence). V shed 5 bases, J shed 1 base, and the junction held 5 bases outside the gene matches. This CDR3 region has 15 residues. In DNA, the CDR3 is TGTGCCACCAGCGGCGGGAGTGGTTCCTACAATGAGCAGTTCTTC. It is translated as CATSGGSGSYNEQFF. Filled out from reference TRBV15 and TRBJ2-1, the complete variable domain reads DAMVIQNPRYQVTQFGKPVTLSCSQTLNHNVMYWYQQKSSQAPKLLFHYYDKDFNNEADTPDNFQSRRPNTSFCFLDIRSPGLGDTAMYLCATSGGSGSYNEQFFGPGTRLTVL.

Written as DNA, the CDR3 is TGTGCCAGCAGTGTGACAGGGAAGGGCAATCAGCCCCAGCATTTT. Its protein product is CASSVTGKGNQPQHF. V gene TRBV2 combines with J gene TRBJ1-5; 7 nucleotides line up with TRBD1. V trimming: 4 bases; J trimming: 2 bases; junction bases outside the gene matches: 5. CDR1 SNHLY and CDR2 FYNNEI come from the germline V gene. This CDR3 has 15 amino acids.

The rearrangement links TRBV9 to TRBJ2-7; TRBD2 matches 8 bases. J was trimmed by 2 bases and V by 4 bases; bases with no gene match: 8. This CDR3 has 15 residues. CDR1 SGDLS and CDR2 YYNGEE come from the germline V gene. The CDR3 region is CASSPPGGRAYEQYF. The CDR3 DNA follows: TGTGCCAGCAGCCCTCCGGGGGGGAGGGCCTACGAGCAGTACTTC.

The chain is built from TRBV18 and TRBJ2-7; 14 nucleotides match TRBD2. CDR3 length: 16 residues. Germline CDR1 reads KGHSH; CDR2 reads LQKENI. The ends lost 3 bases at V and 5 bases at J; junction bases unmatched: 6. CDR3 nucleotide sequence: TGTGCCAGCTCACCCGGACTAGCGGGAGGCCCCCACGAGCAGTACTTC. The encoded protein is CASSPGLAGGPHEQYF.

A remark on this clone: A read error may produce the germline difference seen at one junction end. This chain links TRBV6-6 with TRBJ1-1, with 8 bases that match TRBD1. Germline-derived CDR1 and CDR2 are MNHNY and SVGAGI (reference sequence). This CDR3 contains 16 residues. DNA for the CDR3: TGTGCCAGCAGTCCGAGGGACAGGTCACCGAACACTGAATCTTTCTTT. It is translated as CASSPRDRSPNTESFF.

The DNA for the CDR3 is TGTGCCAGCAGCGAGGGGACGGGGGGCAATCAGCCCCAGCATTTT. It is translated as CASSEGTGGNQPQHF. The chain carries TRBV9 and TRBJ1-5; a possible D gene is TRBD1 (5 bases). Germline CDR1 is SGDLS and CDR2 is YYNGEE. The V end lost 3 bases, the J end lost 2 bases, and 12 bases lay between the germline ends. CDR3 length equals 15 residues.

This clone was detected only once. The chain combines TRBV2 with TRBJ2-1; 8 bases agree with TRBD2. Germline V lookup: CDR1 SNHLY, CDR2 FYNNEI. V shed 4 bases, J shed 0 bases, and the junction held 5 bases outside the gene matches. The CDR3 consists of 16 residues. The CDR3 loop reads CASSALSGNSYNEQFF. The CDR3 coding sequence is TGTGCCAGCAGTGCTCTTAGCGGGAACTCCTACAATGAGCAGTTCTTC.

The V call is TRBV5-4, the J call TRBJ2-7; 7 bases map to TRBD2. This CDR3 is built from 14 residues. From germline, CDR1 is SGHNT and CDR2 YYREEE (reference sequence). J gave up 3 bases and V 4 bases, and 7 bases lay outside the gene matches. The CDR3 coding sequence is TGTGCCAGCAGCCGGAGCGGGGCCAACTACGAGCAGTACTTC. Its translation: CASSRSGANYEQYF. The variable domain in full, completed from reference TRBV5-4 and TRBJ2-7, reads ETGVTQSPTHLIKTRGQQVTLRCSSQSGHNTVSWYQQALGQGPQFIFQYYREEENGRGNFPPRFSGLQFPNYSSELNVNALELDDSALYLCASSRSGANYEQYFGPGTRLTVT.

The chain combines TRBV30 with TRBJ1-2; 8 bases align to TRBD1. From germline, CDR1 is GTSNPN and CDR2 SVGIG (reference sequence). The CDR3 length is 14 residues. Losses at the gene ends were 3 bases for V and 8 bases for J; bases not matched to a gene: 11. CDR3 amino acids: CAWRGTGGLGGYTF. CDR3 coding DNA: TGTGCCTGGAGGGGGACAGGCGGACTCGGGGGCTACACCTTC.

The chain links TRBV5-1 to TRBJ1-6, with 10 bases matching TRBD1. The germline V gene encodes CDR1 SGHRS and CDR2 YFSETQ. With 3 bases clipped from V and 10 bases from J, the junction kept 4 bases outside the gene matches. The length of the CDR3 is 14 residues. The CDR3 DNA is TGCGCCAGCAGCTCGGGACAGGGGTACTCACCCCTCCACTTT. Protein: CASSSGQGYSPLHF.

V gene TRBV6-4 combines with J gene TRBJ1-2; the D is unclear. V dropped 2 bases and J dropped 8 bases, with 12 bases sitting between them. CDR3 size: 13 residues. CDR1 is MRHNA, CDR2 SNTAGT, per germline. The CDR3 loop reads CASSDPTGLGYTF. The CDR3, as DNA: TGTGCCAGCAGTGACCCGACGGGATTAGGCTACACCTTC.

The chain couples TRBV10-3 to TRBJ1-5, with TRBD1 matching 9 bases. The V gene end was trimmed by 0 bases and the J gene end by 7 bases; junction bases not matched to a gene: 4. Germline V gene sequence: CDR1 ENHRY, CDR2 SYGVKD. This CDR3 has 15 amino acids. This CDR3 is CAISESTGGKQPQHF. CDR3 coding DNA: TGTGCCATCAGTGAGTCGACAGGGGGAAAACAGCCCCAGCATTTT.

The chain links TRBV2 to TRBJ1-4, with 9 nucleotides matching TRBD1. CDR3 length: 15 amino acids. V lost 7 bases and J lost 7; bases outside the gene matches: 10. The V gene's germline CDR1 is SNHLY and CDR2 FYNNEI. CDR3 DNA: TGTGCCAGCACGGGACAGGGTTCACGAAGTGAAAAACTGTTTTTT. This codes for CASTGQGSRSEKLFF. Looking up the rest from reference TRBV2 and TRBJ1-4 gives the full variable domain: EPEVTQTPSHQVTQMGQEVILRCVPISNHLYFYWYRQILGQKVEFLVSFYNNEISEKSEIFDDQFSVERPDGSNFTLKIRSTKLEDSAMYFCASTGQGSRSEKLFFGSGTQLSVL.

The J gene is TRBJ1-5, the V gene TRBV7-8; no reliable D call. Germline lookup yields CDR1 SGHVS and CDR2 FQNEAQ. The CDR3 totals 13 residues. V was shortened by 9 bases and J by 2 bases, with 11 bases between the two germline ends. As DNA, the CDR3 is TGTGCCAGTGGCGGGGAAGGCAATCAGCCCCAGCATTTT. This encodes CASGGEGNQPQHF.

This clone has only one observation. The chain carries TRBV6-5 and TRBJ1-6; D is possibly TRBD1 (5 bases). Germline V CDR1 and CDR2: MNHEY, SVGAGI. The CDR3 loop spans 15 amino acids. The ends were cut back, 2 bases at V and 9 bases at J, with 14 bases in the middle. The CDR3 region is CASSYAPLRGSPLHF. In DNA form, the CDR3 reads TGTGCCAGCAGTTACGCCCCCTTAAGGGGTTCACCCCTCCACTTT.

The V call is TRBV27, the J call TRBJ2-3, with D perhaps matching TRBD1 (5 bases). Looked up from germline, CDR1 is MNHEY and CDR2 is SMNVEV (reference sequence). The CDR3 consists of 15 residues. Trimming removed 1 base at V and 2 bases at J, with 10 bases between. CDR3 loop: CASSLLGADTDTQYF. In DNA form, the CDR3 reads TGTGCCAGCAGTTTATTAGGGGCAGACACAGATACGCAGTATTTT.

V gene TRBV13 combines with J gene TRBJ1-6; 7 nucleotides match TRBD1. V lost 0 bases and J lost 7; bases outside the gene matches: 12. The CDR3 consists of 18 residues. The germline V gene encodes CDR1 PRHDT and CDR2 FYEKMQ (reference sequence). This CDR3 reads CASSLGLVGQAKNSPLHF. In DNA form, the CDR3 reads TGTGCCAGCAGCTTAGGCCTAGTTGGACAGGCTAAGAATTCACCCCTCCACTTT. The full variable domain, its missing parts supplied by reference TRBV13 and TRBJ1-6, is AAGVIQSPRHLIKEKRETATLKCYPIPRHDTVYWYQQGPGQDPQFLISFYEKMQSDKGSIPDRFSAQQFSDYHSELNMSSLELGDSALYFCASSLGLVGQAKNSPLHFGNGTRLTVT.

V gene TRBV10-3 combines with J gene TRBJ2-3, with TRBD1 matching over 8 bases. V gave up 10 bases and J gave up 4 bases; unmatched junction bases: 10. The CDR3 has 14 residues. Germline CDR1 and CDR2: ENHRY and SYGVKD. CDR3 sequence: CATKDRVGADTQYF. The CDR3 DNA follows: TGTGCCACTAAGGACAGGGTGGGGGCAGATACGCAGTATTTT.

Only a few counts were recorded for this clone. The chain combines TRBV5-6 with TRBJ2-3; possibly TRBD2 for D (5 bases). The V and J ends lost 4 bases and 0 bases respectively, with 9 bases between them. The CDR3 runs 14 residues. Germline V gene data show CDR1 as SGHDT and CDR2 as YYEEEE. The CDR3 here is CASSGGLSTDTQYF. The CDR3 nucleotides are TGTGCCAGCAGCGGCGGACTCAGCACAGATACGCAGTATTTT.

The chain recombines TRBV7-9 with TRBJ2-2, with D tentatively TRBD1 (5 bases). Germline lookup yields CDR1 SEHNR and CDR2 FQNEAQ (reference sequence). V lost 5 bases to trimming and J lost 6 bases, with 10 bases between them. This CDR3 spans 13 amino acids. CDR3 nucleotides: TGTGCCAGCAGCCGGGCAGGGTCCGGGGAGCTGTTTTTT. This encodes CASSRAGSGELFF.